The 15 T cell receptor beta chains listed next were all sequenced from one sample in a study of T cell changes during pregnancy in multiple sclerosis. TCRdb keeps only in-frame clones here, not all; method: immunoSEQ multiplex PCR. This table has about 24,000 clones, approximately 86% appearing once. Source: CD4+ T cells from peripheral blood mononuclear cells, taken in the second trimester of pregnancy. The receptors shown here come from a female donor in good health, enrolled as a control in a pregnancy study.

The chain has TRBV15 and TRBJ2-5; D gene ambiguous. The CDR3 covers 13 residues. Between the trimmed V and J ends, which lost 0 bases and 4 bases, there was a span of 6 bases. Germline V gives CDR1 LNHNV, CDR2 YYDKDF (reference sequence). Here the CDR3 reads CATSRDPGETQYF. In DNA, the CDR3 is TGTGCCACCAGCAGAGATCCAGGAGAGACCCAGTACTTC.

The rearrangement links TRBV6-5 to TRBJ2-5, with TRBD1 matching 7 bases. Trimming removed 0 bases from V and 2 bases from J; junction bases left unmatched: 3. The CDR3 totals 15 residues. Germline assignment: CDR1 MNHEY and CDR2 SVGAGI. The CDR3 is CASSYSGRGQETQYF. CDR3 DNA sequence: TGTGCCAGCAGTTACTCGGGCAGGGGGCAAGAGACCCAGTACTTC.

The gene calls are TRBV4-1 and TRBJ2-1; D might be TRBD2 (7 bases). This CDR3 has 17 residues. Per germline, CDR1 MGHRA and CDR2 YSYEKL. V was pared by 3 bases and J by 4 bases, with 19 bases between. CDR3 amino acids: CASSHIGRGESYNEQFF. In DNA form, the CDR3 reads TGCGCCAGCAGCCACATAGGGAGGGGGGAGTCTTACAATGAGCAGTTCTTC.

In this sample, this clone turned up once. The chain carries TRBV7-2 and TRBJ2-5, with D maybe TRBD1 (6 bases). Trimming took off 5 bases at V and 4 bases at J, with 20 bases between the two ends. The CDR3 has 16 amino acids. Germline V gene data show CDR1 as SGHTA and CDR2 as FQGNSA. Here the CDR3 reads CASSPWFGQGRETQYF. In DNA, the CDR3 is TGTGCCAGCAGCCCCTGGTTCGGGCAGGGGAGAGAGACCCAGTACTTC.

The chain recombines TRBV9 with TRBJ1-1; D call uncertain. CDR1 SGDLS and CDR2 YYNGEE come from the germline V gene. The CDR3 extends over 14 amino acids. The germline V and J ends were trimmed by 2 bases and 0 bases, with 8 bases remaining between them. The CDR3 reads CASSVAGLNTEAFF. The CDR3 DNA follows: TGTGCCAGCAGCGTCGCGGGGTTGAACACTGAAGCTTTCTTT.

V is TRBV19 and J is TRBJ2-7, with 9 bases identical to TRBD2. The length of the CDR3 is 17 residues. Germline V gene sequence: CDR1 LNHDA, CDR2 SQIVND (reference sequence). Trimming removed 5 bases from V and 2 bases from J; junction bases left unmatched: 13. The CDR3 reads CASSPQIVAGVAYEQYF. CDR3 DNA sequence: TGTGCCAGTAGTCCCCAAATCGTAGCGGGAGTGGCCTACGAGCAGTACTTC.

V gene TRBV11-2 combines with J gene TRBJ2-7; tentative D call: TRBD1 (6 bases). This CDR3 is 16 amino acids long. Trimming took 4 bases from V and 2 from J, leaving 18 bases between them. Looked up from germline, CDR1 is SGHAT and CDR2 is FQNNGV. As DNA, the CDR3 is TGTGCCAGCAGCTCCCTCCGGAACAGGGATGCCTACGAGCAGTACTTC. Translation: CASSSLRNRDAYEQYF.

The chain recombines TRBV19 with TRBJ2-7; D not certain. This CDR3 has 11 residues. Trimming shortened V by 5 bases and J by 7 bases, and 9 bases separated the two germline ends. Germline V lookup: CDR1 LNHDA, CDR2 SQIVND (reference sequence). The CDR3 sequence: CASSASSEQYF. Written as DNA, the CDR3 is TGTGCCAGTAGTGCTAGTTCGGAGCAGTACTTC. The complete variable domain, with remaining parts taken from reference TRBV19 and TRBJ2-7, reads DGGITQSPKYLFRKEGQNVTLSCEQNLNHDAMYWYRQDPGQGLRLIYYSQIVNDFQKGDIAEGYSVSREKKESFPLTVTSAQKNPTAFYLCASSASSEQYFGPGTRLTVT.

In its sample, this clone was seen once. This chain links TRBV19 with TRBJ1-6, with 7 bases matching TRBD1. V gave up 6 bases and J gave up 5 bases; unmatched junction bases: 4. CDR1 and CDR2 from the germline V gene are LNHDA and SQIVND (reference sequence). This CDR3 comprises 14 residues. The CDR3 nucleotides are TGTGCCAGTAGCACCGGGACAGATAATTCACCCCTCCACTTT. This sequence encodes CASSTGTDNSPLHF.

This chain uses TRBV19 with TRBJ2-1; TRBD2 might be the D (6 bases). Trimming cost V 3 bases and J 0 bases, with 9 bases left between them. In germline, CDR1 is LNHDA, CDR2 SQIVND (reference sequence). The CDR3 has 15 residues. The CDR3 reads CASSMGGSSYNEQFF. The CDR3 bases are TGTGCCAGTAGTATGGGAGGATCCTCCTACAATGAGCAGTTCTTC.

The rearrangement joins TRBV4-1 to TRBJ1-5, with D uncertain. The CDR3 contains 14 residues. The germline gives CDR1 MGHRA, CDR2 YSYEKL. Between the trimmed V and J ends, which lost 7 bases and 4 bases, there was a span of 14 bases. The CDR3 reads CASNPLISNQPQHF. Written as DNA, the CDR3 is TGCGCCAGCAACCCACTAATTTCTAATCAGCCCCAGCATTTT.

The V call is TRBV4-3, the J call TRBJ2-1, with D possibly TRBD2 on 6 matching bases. Germline V gene data show CDR1 as LGHNA and CDR2 as YSLEER. V lost 0 bases to trimming and J lost 6 bases, with 15 bases between them. This CDR3 has 16 residues. CDR3 region: CASSQDPGLPANEQFF. The CDR3 coding sequence is TGCGCCAGCAGCCAAGACCCGGGACTGCCCGCCAATGAGCAGTTCTTC.

The CDR3 bases are TGTGCCAGCAGTAGAGCTAGCAATCAGCCCCAGCATTTT. This encodes CASSRASNQPQHF. This sequence joins TRBV6-5 and TRBJ1-5; D unresolved. Germline values: CDR1 MNHEY, CDR2 SVGAGI. V shed 5 bases and J shed 0 bases, with 5 bases lying between them. The CDR3 is 13 amino acids.

The chain uses TRBV9 and TRBJ2-1; possible D gene TRBD2, 6 bases. V was shortened by 3 bases and J by 2 bases, with 12 bases between the two germline ends. Germline CDR1 SGDLS, CDR2 YYNGEE. CDR3 size: 15 residues. DNA for the CDR3: TGTGCCAGCAGCGCGACTAGTTCTCCCTACAATGAGCAGTTCTTC. Amino acids: CASSATSSPYNEQFF. The full variable domain, with the rest looked up from reference TRBV9 and TRBJ2-1, is DSGVTQTPKHLITATGQRVTLRCSPRSGDLSVYWYQQSLDQGLQFLIQYYNGEERAKGNILERFSAQQFPDLHSELNLSSLELGDSALYFCASSATSSPYNEQFFGPGTRLTVL.

This clone was seen just once. This rearrangement joins TRBV5-8 to TRBJ1-5; 7 positions match TRBD1. The V segment lost 4 bases and the J segment 5 bases; nucleotides outside the gene matches: 6. The CDR3 spans 14 residues. Germline CDR1 reads SGHTS; CDR2 reads YDEGEE. The CDR3 nucleotides are TGTGCCAGCAGCCCAGACAGGGTGCATCAGCCCCAGCATTTT. This sequence encodes CASSPDRVHQPQHF.